This T cell receptor beta chain was sequenced in a study of T cell responses to AZD1222 COVID-19 vaccine. The data were produced by immunoSEQ multiplex PCR, yet TCRdb's version contains in-frame clones alone and is incomplete. The sample has 130,000 to 150,000 clones; 85% to 90% are singletons. Germline lookup yields CDR1 MGHRA and CDR2 YSYEKL. With 4 bases removed from V and 2 bases from J, the gap between germline ends came to 0 bases. The CDR3 runs to 12 residues. Sequencing used peripheral blood, obtained on day 0 of AZD1222 vaccination. The receptor was derived from an adult in good health. The chain links TRBV4-1 to TRBJ2-6; D unclear. The CDR3 nucleotides read TGCGCCAGCAGCCCTGGGGCCAACGTCCTGACTTTC. This codes for CASSPGANVLTF.